This T cell receptor beta chain was sequenced for a study of identical twins' blood T cells (dated by TCRdb to the early 2010s). General notes on the study: Roughly 50 million Illumina reads were obtained across roughly 12 libraries, comprising six alpha-chain and six beta-chain libraries. Using next-generation sequencing, the study compared the TCR alpha and beta chain repertoires of three pairs of monozygous twins to assess how genetics influences repertoire formation. Summary of the overall study and its limitations: The study stated that the proposed role of the TCRalpha J segment in MHC recognition during thymic selection needs to be validated by independent studies. Among the most abundant TCRbeta clonotypes, more CDR3 sequences were shared by each donor with her twin than with unrelated donors. V gene usage was reported to be markedly more similar within twin pairs than between unrelated donors, even among non-selected out-of-frame TCRbeta clonotypes. The number of shared CDR3 clonotypes between two donors was mainly determined by the product of their cloneset sizes, and twins did not clearly deviate from this trend. Because the twins were reared together, environmental influences could not be ruled out as the explanation for twin similarity.

The CDR3, from cysteine to phenylalanine, totals 12 residues. Of all the DNA, just the CDR3 is kept, 36 bases in frame from base 1. CDR1 and CDR2 (ENHRY, SYGVKD) derive from the germline V gene. Trimmed from V: 5 bases; trimmed from J: 5 bases; junction bases lacking a gene match: 3. Receptors were amplified or captured by 5' RACE. TCRdb names Illumina Genome Analyzer IIx as the instrument used. To prepare the RNA-based TCR cDNA libraries, a previously described protocol was followed, with several modifications. To prevent cross-contamination, sample-specific barcodes were introduced on both ends of each TCR cDNA library during cDNA synthesis and amplification. The published analysis was carried out like this. Between about 85,000 and nearly 550,000 clonotypes were identified per individual, with about 2.2 to 3.6 million CDR3-containing reads per library. After reads with improper barcode index combinations were thrown out, a cloneset for each library was built using the MiTCR software. During the assembly of CDR3 clonotypes by MiTCR, low-quality reads were filtered or rescued and PCR and sequencing errors were corrected. Artificial out-of-frame clonotypes were mapped to in-frame sequences, with one indel allowed in the CDR3, and then removed. Similarity of V and J gene usage between donors was measured as Jensen-Shannon divergence divided by mean entropy. The public reads were reanalyzed by TCRdb: fastp trimming at Q25, MiXCR alignment, in-frame beta chains only. Every entry covers one CDR3 protein and lists the most common genes and DNA from its rows. The V and J calls shown here were made by TCRdb, not taken from the authors' results. Counted in this sample were fewer than 450,000 distinct CDR3 sequences; 25% to 35% of them appeared once. The ten largest account for 6.1% of the sample.

Concerning this clonotype: Its specific antigen is unknown. Within one base of it there is no much larger clone, and no base qualities were kept.

The donors were six healthy women who made up three monozygous twin pairs. All three twin pairs had been reared together, and it was thought likely that the same infectious agents and vaccines had been met by these twin pairs. TCR cDNA libraries were prepared from RNA that was isolated from peripheral blood mononuclear cells. The TCR originated in a woman aged 18-55 years in good health. Sequenced input: PBMCs. Rearrangement joined TRBV10-3 to TRBJ2-7, and 7 junctional nucleotides match TRBD1. The CDR3 region reads CAISPTGDEQYF. The base sequence is TGTGCCATCAGTCCAACAGGGGACGAGCAGTACTTC.